Listed below are T cell receptor beta chains from one sample, sequenced in a study of OX40 agonist ivuxolimab in advanced cancers. Generated by immunoSEQ multiplex PCR, the TCRdb table keeps only in-frame clones and is missing some. Found here are about 33,000 clones, roughly nine tenths of them singletons; the top ten hold less than 5%. The source was CD4+ or CD8+ T cells sorted from blood, collected in a trial of the OX40 agonist ivuxolimab. Every receptor here comes from an adult with an advanced solid tumor such as melanoma, head and neck, liver or kidney cancer. Each CDR3 is given with its conserved first and last residue. The D gene is left open where the match is weak. Not every row has a clone size; where given, it reads once, few, many or a size class.

NA TRBJ2-7 TRBV7-2 NA TGTGCCAGCAGCTTAGGGGGGGGGCAGTCCCACGAGCAGTACTTC CASSLGGGQSHEQYF
TRBD1 TRBJ2-7 TRBV18 NA TGTGCCAGCTCACCACTAGGACAGGGCGGGGAGCAGTACTTC CASSPLGQGGEQYF
TRBD2 TRBJ2-1 TRBV5-1 NA TGCGCCAGCACGCCCCGTGGTATTAGCGGGGGGAGGTCCTACAATGAGCAGTTCTTC CASTPRGISGGRSYNEQFF
NA TRBJ2-3 TRBV2 NA TGTGCCAGCAGTTCCGACACAGATACGCAGTATTTT CASSSDTDTQYF
NA TRBJ2-1 TRBV5-1 NA TGCGCCAGCAGCTTGGCCCCGGGACACCCCTACAATGAGCAGTTCTTC CASSLAPGHPYNEQFF
NA TRBJ2-2 TRBV18 NA TGTGCCAGCTCACCAGAGCCGAACACCGGGGAGCTGTTTTTT CASSPEPNTGELFF
TRBD1 TRBJ1-4 TRBV5-4 once TGTGCCAGCAGCTCGTCGGGACAGGGTCGGGGAAAACTGTTTTTT CASSSSGQGRGKLFF
TRBD1 TRBJ1-4 TRBV18 NA TGTGCCAGCTCCCGGACAGGGGGAAGGGAAAAACTGTTTTTT CASSRTGGREKLFF
NA TRBJ1-3 TRBV4-2 NA TGTGCCAGCAGCCAAGTGGCTGGAAACACCATATATTTT CASSQVAGNTIYF
TRBD1 TRBJ2-5 TRBV6-1 NA TGTGCCAGCAGTGAACGTAGCAGGGGGGAGACCCAGTACTTC CASSERSRGETQYF
NA TRBJ2-2 TRBV27 NA TGTGCCAGCAGTTACCTCGGCGGGGAGCTGTTTTTT CASSYLGGELFF
TRBD2 TRBJ2-7 TRBV4-1 NA TGCGCCAGCAGCCAAGAATCTAGCGGGAGAATCTACGAGCAGTACTTC CASSQESSGRIYEQYF
NA TRBJ2-3 TRBV6-5 NA TGTGCCAGCAGTTATGACTTCACAGATACGCAGTATTTT CASSYDFTDTQYF
NA TRBJ2-2 TRBV20-1 NA TGCAGTGCGGGGAACACCGGGGAGCTGTTTTTT CSAGNTGELFF
TRBD1 TRBJ2-1 TRBV18 NA TGTGCCAGCTCACAGGGACAGGGGAATGAGCAGTTCTTC CASSQGQGNEQFF
NA TRBJ2-7 TRBV28 once TGTGCCAGCAGTTTAGGAGGGAAGAGCTCCTACGAGCAGTACTTC CASSLGGKSSYEQYF
NA TRBJ2-2 TRBV7-3 NA TGTGCCAGCAGCCGGACACCCAGCGGCTGGAACACCGGGGAGCTGTTTTTT CASSRTPSGWNTGELFF
TRBD2 TRBJ2-5 TRBV11-2 NA TGTGCCAGCAGCTTACAGACTAGCGGGAGGGAGACCCAGTACTTC CASSLQTSGRETQYF
NA TRBJ2-2 TRBV5-1 NA TGCGCCAGCAGCCGGGGGGACAGCCCTGCGAACACCGGGGAGCTGTTTTTT CASSRGDSPANTGELFF
TRBD1 TRBJ1-3 TRBV6-5 NA TGTGCCAGCAGTAGAGGGGGCAGCTCTGGAAACACCATATATTTT CASSRGGSSGNTIYF
NA TRBJ2-7 TRBV16 NA TGTGCCAGCAGCCAATCCCGGGTCAGGCACGAGCAGTACTTC CASSQSRVRHEQYF
NA TRBJ2-7 TRBV6-1 NA TGTGCCAGCAGTGAAAGGGGCCCGAGCTCCTACGAGCAGTACTTC CASSERGPSSYEQYF
NA TRBJ2-3 TRBV7-9 NA TGTGCCGGCTCAGTGGATACGCAGTATTTT CAGSVDTQYF
TRBD2 TRBJ2-3 TRBV28 NA TGTGCCAGCATTAGCGGGGGGGCCGGAGATACGCAGTATTTT CASISGGAGDTQYF
NA TRBJ2-5 TRBV6-5 NA TGTGCCAGCAGGGGGGCTGGGACCCAGTACTTC CASRGAGTQYF